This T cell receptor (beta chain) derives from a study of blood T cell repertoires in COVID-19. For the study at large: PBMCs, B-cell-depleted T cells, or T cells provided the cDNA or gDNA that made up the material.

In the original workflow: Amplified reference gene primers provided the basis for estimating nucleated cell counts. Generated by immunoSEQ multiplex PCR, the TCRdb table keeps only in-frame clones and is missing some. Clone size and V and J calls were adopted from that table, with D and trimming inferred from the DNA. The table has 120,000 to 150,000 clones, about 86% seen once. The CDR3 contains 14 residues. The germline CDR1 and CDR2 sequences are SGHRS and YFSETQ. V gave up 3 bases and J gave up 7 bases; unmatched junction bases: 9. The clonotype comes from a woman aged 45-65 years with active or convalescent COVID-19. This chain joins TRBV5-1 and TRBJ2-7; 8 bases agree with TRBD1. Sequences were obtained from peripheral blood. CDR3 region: CASSSGQAAREQYF. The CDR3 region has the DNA TGCGCCAGCAGCTCGGGACAGGCAGCGAGGGAGCAGTACTTC.